A single sample gave rise to the 26 T cell receptor beta chains below, sequenced in a study of blood T cell repertoires in COVID-19. Measured with immunoSEQ multiplex PCR; TCRdb has only the in-frame clones, and not every one. The repertoire holds about 340,000 clones, with 92% as singletons. The specimen sequenced was PBMCs or T cells enriched from blood (not recorded which). The receptors originated from a woman in her 30s who had recovered from COVID-19.

The rearrangement joins TRBV5-1 to TRBJ2-6, with D maybe TRBD2 (6 bases). The CDR3 consists of 15 residues. The germline V gene has CDR1 SGHRS and CDR2 YFSETQ. The ends were cut back, 3 bases at V and 5 bases at J, with 12 bases in the middle. Here the CDR3 reads CASSSTGDRANVLTF. Written as DNA, the CDR3 is TGCGCCAGCAGCTCCACGGGGGATCGGGCCAACGTCCTGACTTTC.

This clone has only one observation. The chain is built from TRBV18 and TRBJ2-1; 7 nucleotides align to TRBD2. Looked up from germline, CDR1 is KGHSH and CDR2 is LQKENI. The CDR3 spans 15 residues. Unmatched junction bases numbered 8, after V lost 6 bases and J lost 3 bases. In DNA, the CDR3 is TGTGCCAGCTCCTACATCCAGCGGGACTACAATGAGCAGTTCTTC. Translating gives CASSYIQRDYNEQFF.

The chain recombines TRBV27 with TRBJ2-3; perhaps TRBD2 as D (5 bases). The CDR3 runs to 17 residues. Trimming cost V 4 bases and J 3 bases, with 20 bases left between them. Germline lookup yields CDR1 MNHEY and CDR2 SMNVEV (reference sequence). This CDR3 is CASSSLLGLRVTDTQYF. As DNA, the CDR3 is TGTGCCAGCAGTTCCCTACTCGGTTTGCGGGTTACAGATACGCAGTATTTT.

Only one count was recorded for this clone. The chain links TRBV2 to TRBJ2-7; weak D call: TRBD1 (5 bases). There are 17 residues in the CDR3. V was cut by 2 bases and J by 2 bases, with 19 bases left in between. The germline gives CDR1 SNHLY, CDR2 FYNNEI. Here the CDR3 DNA reads TGTGCCAGCAGTGAAACGGTTATACGGCAGGGCGCCTACGAGCAGTACTTC. Translating it yields CASSETVIRQGAYEQYF.

This chain links TRBV19 with TRBJ1-4; D remains ambiguous. CDR3 length: 15 residues. Trimming left V 4 bases short and J 5 bases short, with 14 bases between. In germline, CDR1 is LNHDA, CDR2 SQIVND (reference sequence). The CDR3 loop is CASSTLRQQNEKLFF. DNA for the CDR3: TGTGCCAGTAGTACCCTTCGACAACAGAATGAAAAACTGTTTTTT.

V is TRBV12-3 or TRBV12-4 and J is TRBJ1-2, with TRBD1 matching over 10 bases. This CDR3 comprises 13 residues. V shed 3 bases and J 7 bases; nucleotides not matched to a gene: 2. The CDR3 is CASSFGDRGGYTF. The CDR3 DNA reads TGTGCCAGCAGTTTCGGGGACAGGGGTGGCTACACCTTC.

This chain connects TRBV10-3 to TRBJ1-1, with D maybe TRBD1 (5 bases). The CDR3 is 15 amino acids. The V end was cut by 0 bases, the J end by 2 bases, with 10 bases between. Germline lookup yields CDR1 ENHRY and CDR2 SYGVKD. The CDR3 here is CAISESGGINTEAFF. As DNA, the CDR3 is TGTGCCATCAGTGAGTCTGGGGGGATTAACACTGAAGCTTTCTTT.

The J gene is TRBJ2-7, the V gene TRBV5-8; 7 bases match TRBD2. V gave up 2 bases and J gave up 3 bases; unmatched junction bases: 5. From germline, CDR1 is SGHTS and CDR2 YDEGEE. The CDR3 runs to 14 residues. CDR3 loop: CASSFASGNYEQYF. The CDR3 DNA reads TGTGCCAGCAGCTTTGCCAGCGGGAACTACGAGCAGTACTTC. The variable domain in full, completed from reference TRBV5-8 and TRBJ2-7, reads EAGVTQSPTHLIKTRGQQATLRCSPISGHTSVYWYQQALGLGLQFLLWYDEGEERNRGNFPPRFSGRQFPNYSSELNVNALELEDSALYLCASSFASGNYEQYFGPGTRLTVT.

The gene calls are TRBV24-1 and TRBJ2-3; tentatively, D is TRBD1 (5 bases). The germline gives CDR1 KGHDR, CDR2 SFDVKD. This CDR3 spans 12 amino acids. V shed 10 bases and J shed 2 bases, with 9 bases lying between them. In nucleotides, the CDR3 is TGTGCCACGGGGCAGTACACAGATACGCAGTATTTT. Its protein is CATGQYTDTQYF.

The chain has TRBV12-5 and TRBJ2-2; TRBD2 matches 7 bases. J gave up 6 bases and V 2 bases, and 12 bases lay outside the gene matches. The CDR3 contains 17 residues. Germline V gene data show CDR1 as LGHNT and CDR2 as FRNRAP. DNA for the CDR3: TGTGCTAGTGGTTTGCCCCTCCTACGGGGGGACCCCGGGGAGCTGTTTTTT. Its translation: CASGLPLLRGDPGELFF.

This chain uses TRBV24-1 with TRBJ2-5; the D gene is possibly TRBD2 (6 bases). Trimming left V 4 bases short and J 2 bases short, with 7 bases between. CDR1 KGHDR and CDR2 SFDVKD come from the germline V gene. CDR3 length: 13 residues. CDR3 in DNA: TGTGCCACCAGTGAGGGACTGCAAGAGACCCAGTACTTC. This gives the protein CATSEGLQETQYF.

The gene calls are TRBV7-2 and TRBJ2-7, with 7 bases lining up with TRBD2. The junction had 12 bases not matched to a gene; V was cut back by 2 bases and J by 2 bases. Per germline, CDR1 SGHTA and CDR2 FQGNSA. The CDR3 length is 17 residues. This CDR3 is CASSLMYVGGGTYEQYF. The CDR3 region has the DNA TGTGCCAGCAGCTTAATGTATGTAGGCGGGGGAACCTACGAGCAGTACTTC.

On this clone: At one boundary the junction diverges from the germline segment, which might be a read error. The chain is built from TRBV29-1 and TRBJ2-1; possibly TRBD1 or TRBD2 for D (5 bases each). From germline, CDR1 is SQVTM and CDR2 ANQGSEA. This CDR3 has 12 amino acids. CDR3 residues: CSVEGELDEQFF. CDR3 sequence (DNA): TGCAGCGTAGAAGGGGAGCTGGATGAGCAGTTCTTC.

This chain joins TRBV7-9 and TRBJ1-1; possibly TRBD1 for D (5 bases). The ends were cut back, 4 bases at V and 1 base at J, with 10 bases in the middle. Germline values: CDR1 SEHNR, CDR2 FQNEAQ (reference sequence). The CDR3 extends over 14 amino acids. This chain's CDR3 is CASSSGGSNTEAFF. CDR3 in DNA: TGTGCCAGCAGCTCGGGGGGATCGAACACTGAAGCTTTCTTT.

The chain joins TRBV11-3 to TRBJ1-2, with a possible D match to TRBD1 (6 bases). Germline assignment: CDR1 SGHNT and CDR2 YENEEA. The length of the CDR3 is 13 residues. The V end was cut by 2 bases, the J end by 7 bases, with 11 bases between. The CDR3 DNA reads TGTGCCAGCAGCTTAAACAGGGATTTTGGCTACACCTTC. As protein: CASSLNRDFGYTF.

The rearrangement links TRBV19 to TRBJ1-2; D unresolved. V shed 6 bases and J shed 4 bases, with 12 bases lying between them. Germline loops: CDR1 LNHDA, CDR2 SQIVND (reference sequence). The CDR3 runs to 13 residues. This CDR3 is CASSPGGPYGYTF. The DNA of the CDR3 is TGTGCCAGTAGCCCCGGCGGGCCCTATGGCTACACCTTC.

This chain connects TRBV2 to TRBJ1-3; D is unclear. V gave up 8 bases and J gave up 2 bases, with 4 bases separating them. CDR1 is SNHLY, CDR2 FYNNEI, per germline. This CDR3 spans 11 amino acids. CDR3 nucleotide sequence: TGTGCCAGCTCCACTGGAAACACCATATATTTT. As protein: CASSTGNTIYF.

The chain uses TRBV29-1 and TRBJ1-2; D perhaps matches TRBD1 (6 bases). Trimming left V 6 bases short and J 8 bases short, with 13 bases between. This CDR3 region has 11 residues. Germline V gene data show CDR1 as SQVTM and CDR2 as ANQGSEA. CDR3: CSVEQGGGYTF. The CDR3 DNA reads TGCAGCGTCGAACAGGGAGGCGGCTACACCTTC.

The rearrangement joins TRBV30 to TRBJ2-3; 11 nucleotides agree with TRBD2. Per germline, CDR1 GTSNPN and CDR2 SVGIG (reference sequence). V was clipped by 1 base and J by 2 bases; unmatched bases: 5. This CDR3 contains 16 residues. CDR3 loop: CAWSALAGGPTDTQYF. The CDR3 DNA follows: TGTGCCTGGAGTGCCCTAGCGGGGGGTCCCACAGATACGCAGTATTTT.

This clone was picked up one time. V and J are TRBV7-9 and TRBJ2-2; 10 bases fit TRBD2. V lost 3 bases, J lost 2 bases, and 3 bases stayed unmatched. Germline loops: CDR1 SEHNR, CDR2 FQNEAQ (reference sequence). The CDR3 totals 16 residues. The chain's CDR3 is CASSFLAGVNTGELFF. The CDR3 coding sequence is TGTGCCAGCAGCTTCCTAGCGGGGGTAAACACCGGGGAGCTGTTTTTT. Together with reference TRBV7-9 and TRBJ2-2, the CDR3 gives the full variable domain: DTGVSQNPRHKITKRGQNVTFRCDPISEHNRLYWYRQTLGQGPEFLTYFQNEAQLEKSRLLSDRFSAERPKGSFSTLEIQRTEQGDSAMYLCASSFLAGVNTGELFFGEGSRLTVL.

This chain uses TRBV5-1 with TRBJ1-3; the D gene is possibly TRBD1 (5 bases). Between the trimmed V and J ends, which lost 4 bases and 2 bases, there was a span of 13 bases. The CDR3 is made up of 15 amino acids. CDR1 and CDR2 from the germline V gene are SGHRS and YFSETQ. CDR3 amino acids: CASSTGGDTGNTIYF. CDR3 coding DNA: TGCGCCAGCAGCACCGGGGGAGACACTGGAAACACCATATATTTT.

A few counts support this clone. The CDR3 DNA is TGTGCCTGGAGTGGTTTGGGACACCTCTTGACGGCGAACACCGGGGAGCTGTTTTTT. Residues: CAWSGLGHLLTANTGELFF. V usage is TRBV30 and J usage is TRBJ2-2; perhaps TRBD1 as D (6 bases). V gave up 1 base and J gave up 0 bases, with 21 bases separating them. The CDR3 length is 19 residues. Germline assignment: CDR1 GTSNPN and CDR2 SVGIG (reference sequence).

The rearrangement joins TRBV5-6 to TRBJ1-3; perhaps TRBD1 as D (5 bases). In germline, CDR1 is SGHDT, CDR2 YYEEEE. With 4 bases removed from V and 0 bases from J, the gap between germline ends came to 14 bases. This CDR3 comprises 16 residues. CDR3 amino acids: CASSRLGTSSGNTIYF. Here the CDR3 DNA reads TGTGCCAGCAGCCGCCTCGGGACTTCCTCTGGAAACACCATATATTTT.

The chain's CDR3 is CASSSDRQTSEGYTF. In DNA form, the CDR3 reads TGTGCCAGCTCATCGGATCGGCAGACATCCGAAGGCTACACCTTC. This chain connects TRBV18 to TRBJ1-2, with D uncertain. Trimming cost V 5 bases and J 8 bases, with 21 bases left between them. CDR3 length: 15 amino acids. CDR1 is KGHSH, CDR2 LQKENI, per germline.

This chain joins TRBV7-6 and TRBJ2-5; 8 bases match TRBD2. In germline, CDR1 is SGHVS, CDR2 FNYEAQ. CDR3 size: 15 residues. The junction had 5 bases not matched to a gene; V was cut back by 4 bases and J by 1 base. The CDR3 protein is CASSSPGTSQETQYF. In DNA form, the CDR3 reads TGTGCCAGCAGCTCACCCGGGACTAGCCAAGAGACCCAGTACTTC.

This chain links TRBV28 with TRBJ1-2; weak D call: TRBD1 (6 bases). This CDR3 region has 15 residues. V was clipped by 4 bases and J by 0 bases, with 12 bases between them. Germline lookup yields CDR1 MDHEN and CDR2 SYDVKM. The CDR3 region is CASSSGRTANYGYTF. The CDR3, as DNA: TGTGCCAGCAGTTCGGGACGGACAGCTAACTATGGCTACACCTTC.